A selection of T cell receptor beta chains follows, all from one sample in a study of blood T cell repertoires in COVID-19. The table came from immunoSEQ multiplex PCR; TCRdb's copy has only in-frame clones and leaves some out. The table records approximately 160,000 clones, about three quarters of them present only once. The sample taken for sequencing was peripheral blood. Receptor source: a man between 65 and 85 years old with acute or convalescent COVID-19. Each CDR3 is given with its conserved first and last residue. D genes are given only for firm matches. Clone size is not always given. Where it is, it says once, few, many or a class for expanded clones.

d_call	v_call	j_call	clone_size	cdr3_nt	cdr3_aa
NA	TRBV10-2	TRBJ2-1	NA	TGCGTCAGCAGTGTGCGACCAGGGGCCTACAATGAGCAGTTCTTC	CVSSVRPGAYNEQFF
NA	TRBV6-5	TRBJ1-5	NA	TGTGCCAGCGGGGACGGGGGTCAGCCCCAGCATTTT	CASGDGGQPQHF
NA	TRBV6-4	TRBJ2-2	NA	TGTGCCAGCAGCCTGAGGGCGGGGACCACCGGGGAGCTGTTTTTT	CASSLRAGTTGELFF
NA	TRBV18	TRBJ1-2	NA	TGTGCCAGCTCACCGGGGGGTGCGGATGGCTACACCTTC	CASSPGGADGYTF
TRBD1	TRBV6-5	TRBJ2-5	NA	TGTGCCAGTACGTTGCAGGGGGCGGGGCAAGAGACCCAGTACTTC	CASTLQGAGQETQYF
TRBD1	TRBV3-1/TRBV3-2	TRBJ2-2	NA	TGTGCCAGCAGCCAAGCCAGGGGGCGGAACACCGGGGAGCTGTTTTTT	CASSQARGRNTGELFF
TRBD2	TRBV2	TRBJ2-1	NA	TGTGCCAGCGGACTAGCGGGGGGGTTTGAGCAGTTCTTC	CASGLAGGFEQFF
NA	TRBV3-1/TRBV3-2	TRBJ1-2	few	TGTGCCAGCAGCCAAGGAGGAGAAAGGAATGGCTACACCTTC	CASSQGGERNGYTF
TRBD1	TRBV5-1	TRBJ1-2	NA	TGCGCCAGCAGCACCGGCGGACAGGGACGTAACTATGGCTACACCTTC	CASSTGGQGRNYGYTF
NA	TRBV19	TRBJ1-5	NA	TGTGCCAATCGCTTAGGGGTGCGGCGCAATCAGCCCCAGCATTTT	CANRLGVRRNQPQHF
TRBD2	TRBV11-3	TRBJ2-1	NA	TGTGCCACCGGACTAGCGGGAGAGCATGAGCAGTTCTTC	CATGLAGEHEQFF
NA	TRBV9	TRBJ2-1	once	TGTGCCAGCAGCGTAGAGGTTTCGGGAGTAGGTGCAAATGAGCAGTTCTTC	CASSVEVSGVGANEQFF
NA	TRBV18	TRBJ1-1	NA	TGTGCCAGCTCACCCCCCGGGACTGCGAACACTGAAGCTTTCTTT	CASSPPGTANTEAFF
NA	TRBV7-8	TRBJ2-7	few	TGTGCCAGCAGCTTAGGAGGGGAGGCCGACTACTACGAGCAGTACTTC	CASSLGGEADYYEQYF
NA	TRBV5-4	TRBJ1-2	NA	TGTGCCAGCAGCTTGGATGGCAGAACTAACTATGGCTACACCTTC	CASSLDGRTNYGYTF
TRBD2	TRBV10-3	TRBJ2-5	few	TGTGCCATCAGTGATTCGCGGGGGGGAGGTCAAGAGACCCAGTACTTC	CAISDSRGGGQETQYF
TRBD1	TRBV28	TRBJ1-5	NA	TGTGCCAGCAGACCGGGACAGGGTCTTCAGCCCCAGCATTTT	CASRPGQGLQPQHF
NA	TRBV9	TRBJ1-3	NA	TGTGCCAGCAGCGTAGCCTCAGGGCCCTCTGGAAACATCATATATTTT	CASSVASGPSGNIIYF
TRBD1	TRBV7-3	TRBJ2-5	NA	TGTGCCAGCAGCTTAGCCGGGACAGGGTCTCAAGAGACCCAGTACTTC	CASSLAGTGSQETQYF
NA	TRBV19	TRBJ1-5	NA	TGTGCCAGTAGTTGGTCCCAGGGAGGTCAGCCCCAGCATTTT	CASSWSQGGQPQHF
NA	TRBV27	TRBJ2-1	NA	TGTGCCAGCAGTTTAACTCACAATGAGCAGTTCTTC	CASSLTHNEQFF
TRBD2	TRBV2	TRBJ2-7	NA	TGTGCCAGCACCACCGGACTAGGTGCCGAGCAGTACTTC	CASTTGLGAEQYF
TRBD2	TRBV5-6	TRBJ2-7	NA	TGTGCCAGCAGCCCGACGTCGATAGCGGGGGGCTACGAGCAGTACTTC	CASSPTSIAGGYEQYF
TRBD1	TRBV5-6	TRBJ2-2	NA	TGTGCCAGCAGCTTGTTCGGACAGGGGGCATCCGGGGAGCTGTTTTTT	CASSLFGQGASGELFF
TRBD1	TRBV18	TRBJ2-2	NA	TGTGCCAGCTCACCCTGGGACAGGAACACCGGGGAGCTGTTTTTT	CASSPWDRNTGELFF
TRBD1	TRBV27	TRBJ1-6	NA	TGTGCCAGCAGTTTCGGGACAGCCTATAATTCACCCCTCCACTTT	CASSFGTAYNSPLHF
NA	TRBV5-1	TRBJ2-5	NA	TGCGCCAGCAGCTCAATTTCCCAAGAGACCCAGTACTTC	CASSSISQETQYF
NA	TRBV9	TRBJ1-3	NA	TGTGCCAGCAGCCGAGATGACACCATATATTTT	CASSRDDTIYF
TRBD1	TRBV5-1	TRBJ2-1	NA	TGCGCCAGCAGCGACGGGACAGGCAACAATGAGCAGTTCTTC	CASSDGTGNNEQFF
NA	TRBV19	TRBJ1-2	NA	TGTGCCAGTACAACAGGGCTACCTTCGAATGGCTACACCTTC	CASTTGLPSNGYTF